Sequencing of this TCR beta chain was carried out in a study of somatic mutations in cytotoxic T cells in rheumatoid arthritis. Study results and caveats: Rheumatoid arthritis patients, but not healthy controls, exhibited increasing CD8+ clonality with age. A single CD8+ clone exceeded 20% of CD8+ cells in 8 of 65 patients.

Assay: immunoSEQ multiplex PCR; the TCRdb copy retains only in-frame clones and omits some. The sample carries 25,000 to 30,000 clones, 82% recorded once. Concerning this clone itself: The antigen is undetermined.

V shed 0 bases and J 4 bases; nucleotides not matched to a gene: 5. Germline V lookup: CDR1 SEHNR, CDR2 FQNEAQ (reference sequence). This CDR3 spans 16 amino acids. The chain carries TRBV7-9 and TRBJ1-4; 7 bases match TRBD1. The clonotype comes from a man in his fifties in good health. The sequenced sample consisted of CD8+ T cells sorted from blood. CDR3 loop: CASSLARQGVNEKLFF. In DNA form, the CDR3 reads TGTGCCAGCAGCTTAGCAAGACAGGGCGTTAATGAAAAACTGTTTTTT.